This T cell receptor (beta chain) is drawn from a study of T-cell reconstitution after alpha-beta-depleted transplantation in children (dated by TCRdb to about 2016). About the investigation overall: Using TCR repertoire profiling, the study followed T-cell immune reconstitution in a quantitative way in children after TCRalphabeta/CD19-depleted allogeneic hematopoietic cell transplantation.

Libraries were prepared through PCR. Sequencing took place on an Illumina HiSeq 2500. To normalize quantification of the TCRbeta repertoire, the TCR libraries were built with molecular barcoding that relied on unique molecular identifiers. TCRdb reprocessed the public reads (quality trimming at Q25 with fastp, clone calling with MiXCR) and kept in-frame beta chains. Merged by CDR3 protein, the rows form single entries marked with the most common genes and DNA. The sample profile shows some 220,000 distinct CDR3 sequences; approximately 10% of them were found once. The ten largest clones add up to 5.5% to 8% of the sample. For CDR1 and CDR2, the germline V gene (reference sequence) lists GTSNPN and SVGIG. CDR3 length: 17 amino acids, cysteine to phenylalanine. The DNA shown is the 51-base CDR3, in frame from base 1. V is cut by 1 base and J by 0 bases, and the space between the germline ends is 18 bases.

Points on this clonotype: Which antigen it targets is not known. No quality values exist for individual bases; no much larger clone is one base distant.

This specimen consisted of PBMCs from the stem cell graft donor, obtained from the stem cell graft. The chain is made from TRBV30 and TRBJ1-1, with TRBD1 as a weak D call on 6 bases. The receptor was derived from a human donor who donated a stem cell graft to a child with acute lymphoblastic leukemia. The DNA is as follows: TGTGCCTGGAGTGGGGGGACATTAGGCCCTCTGAACACTGAAGCTTTCTTT. Its protein reads: CAWSGGTLGPLNTEAFF.